Presented here are 21 T cell receptor beta chains from one specimen sequenced in a study of CD8 T cells in ankylosing spondylitis. TCRdb passed the 5' RACE reads through MiXCR, listing each CDR3 protein once. The repertoire has about 250,000 distinct CDR3 sequences, roughly 32% of them found once; the top ten carry roughly 4.2%. Sequencing input: blood, either unsorted or a sorted T cell fraction (not recorded which). The source is a male donor with ankylosing spondylitis or in good health (not recorded which).

This clonotype was seen many times. This chain connects TRBV9 to TRBJ2-3, with D tentatively TRBD2 (5 bases). The CDR3 length is 13 residues. Germline V gene data show CDR1 as SGDLS and CDR2 as YYNGEE. Trimming pared 5 bases from V and 1 base from J, leaving 8 bases between. CDR3 amino acids: CASRPGGTDTQYF. The CDR3, as DNA: TGTGCCAGCAGGCCCGGGGGCACAGATACGCAGTATTTT.

This clonotype occurred a few times. The V call is TRBV5-5, the J call TRBJ2-7, with 7 bases that match TRBD2. Germline assignment: CDR1 SGHKS and CDR2 YYEKEE (reference sequence). J was trimmed by 6 bases and V by 4 bases; bases with no gene match: 4. The CDR3 is 12 amino acids. This chain's CDR3 is CASSRLAIEQYF. In nucleotides, the CDR3 is TGTGCCAGCAGCCGACTAGCCATCGAGCAGTACTTC.

V is TRBV20-1 and J is TRBJ2-7; 8 bases map to TRBD1. The V gene's germline CDR1 is DFQATT and CDR2 SNEGSKA (reference sequence). This CDR3 has 15 amino acids. The V gene end was trimmed by 0 bases and the J gene end by 4 bases; junction bases not matched to a gene: 8. The CDR3 spells CSARDPAGQVYEQYF. The CDR3 nucleotides are TGCAGTGCTAGAGATCCGGCGGGACAGGTGTACGAGCAGTACTTC.

This clonotype was counted a few times. This chain uses TRBV20-1 with TRBJ1-4; 7 nucleotides match TRBD1. The germline gives CDR1 DFQATT, CDR2 SNEGSKA (reference sequence). The CDR3 is 14 amino acids. Trimming took 0 bases from V and 6 from J; bases not matched to a gene: 4. The CDR3 DNA sequence: TGCAGTGCTAGAGATTCGACAGGGTATGAAAAACTGTTTTTT. This sequence encodes CSARDSTGYEKLFF.

This clonotype was observed a handful of times. V and J are TRBV20-1 and TRBJ1-6; no firm D call. The V end lost 2 bases, the J end lost 0 bases, and 11 bases lay between the germline ends. The CDR3 is 16 residues long. Germline V lookup: CDR1 DFQATT, CDR2 SNEGSKA (reference sequence). CDR3 sequence: CSARRAGSSYNSPLHF. CDR3 nucleotides: TGCAGTGCTAGACGCGCCGGCAGCTCCTATAATTCACCCCTCCACTTT.

This clonotype was seen more than once but under ten times. The V gene is TRBV20-1, the J gene TRBJ2-2, with D unclear. This CDR3 is 16 amino acids long. The germline CDR1 and CDR2 sequences are DFQATT and SNEGSKA (reference sequence). Trimming took 3 bases from V and 1 from J, leaving 15 bases between them. DNA of the CDR3: TGCAGTGCTAGCGTATGGGGAAGTGGGAACACCGGGGAGCTGTTTTTT. Its translation: CSASVWGSGNTGELFF.

CDR3 region: CATSSRDRGTLTEAFF. The CDR3 region has the DNA TGTGCCACCAGCAGCCGGGACAGGGGGACTCTAACTGAAGCTTTCTTT. The chain recombines TRBV15 with TRBJ1-1; 11 bases fit TRBD1. Germline V gives CDR1 LNHNV, CDR2 YYDKDF (reference sequence). V was pared by 3 bases and J by 5 bases, with 8 bases of the junction left unmatched. The CDR3 has 16 amino acids.

This clonotype has a handful of counts. The chain joins TRBV5-1 to TRBJ2-7; D not resolved. This CDR3 has 12 residues. Looked up from germline, CDR1 is SGHRS and CDR2 is YFSETQ. V was shortened by 2 bases and J by 2 bases, with 5 bases between the two germline ends. The CDR3 DNA reads as TGCGCCAGCAGCTTCTACCCCTACGAGCAGTACTTC. This codes for CASSFYPYEQYF. Based on the CDR3 plus reference TRBV5-1 and TRBJ2-7, the full variable domain is KAGVTQTPRYLIKTRGQQVTLSCSPISGHRSVSWYQQTPGQGLQFLFEYFSETQRNKGNFPGRFSGRQFSNSRSEMNVSTLELGDSALYLCASSFYPYEQYFGPGTRLTVT.

This rearrangement joins TRBV7-3 to TRBJ2-3; unclear D gene. The V end was cut by 2 bases, the J end by 3 bases, with 9 bases between. Germline lookup yields CDR1 SGHTA and CDR2 FQGTGA. The CDR3 sequence is 14 residues long. CDR3 DNA sequence: TGTGCCAGCAGCTTAGCCCCGCAGACAGATACGCAGTATTTT. Its protein is CASSLAPQTDTQYF.

This clonotype appeared a single time. The chain couples TRBV20-1 to TRBJ1-4; possibly TRBD1 for D (6 bases). The CDR3 is 16 amino acids. V was shortened by 5 bases and J by 3 bases, with 19 bases between the two germline ends. Germline assignment: CDR1 DFQATT and CDR2 SNEGSKA (reference sequence). Here the CDR3 reads CSAHQQGWYANEKLFF. CDR3 nucleotides: TGCAGTGCTCATCAACAGGGCTGGTACGCTAATGAAAAACTGTTTTTT.

The chain has TRBV12-3 or TRBV12-4 and TRBJ2-5; D remains unclear. The CDR3 has 14 amino acids. Trimming pared 5 bases from V and 1 base from J, leaving 11 bases between. CDR3: CASSPRLSQETQYF. In nucleotides, the CDR3 is TGTGCCAGCAGTCCACGGCTTAGCCAAGAGACCCAGTACTTC.

This chain uses TRBV7-6 with TRBJ2-1, with D maybe TRBD2 (5 bases). Germline V gives CDR1 SGHVS, CDR2 FNYEAQ. The CDR3 sequence is 15 residues long. With 2 bases removed from V and 4 bases from J, the gap between germline ends came to 12 bases. CDR3 in DNA: TGTGCCAGCAGCTTAACCAACCGGGGATACAATGAGCAGTTCTTC. The encoded protein is CASSLTNRGYNEQFF.

This clonotype has a handful of counts. V gene TRBV6-1 combines with J gene TRBJ2-7, with unresolved D. V was pared by 6 bases and J by 0 bases, with 15 bases between. Germline values: CDR1 MNHNS, CDR2 SASEGT. The CDR3 totals 15 residues. The CDR3 region has the DNA TGTGCCAGCAGCCCCGGGCCCGCCAGCTCCTACGAGCAGTACTTC. This gives the protein CASSPGPASSYEQYF.

In its sample, this clonotype was seen a few times. V usage is TRBV5-6 and J usage is TRBJ2-5, with 7 bases matching TRBD2. The V segment lost 1 base and the J segment 2 bases; nucleotides outside the gene matches: 5. The V gene's germline CDR1 is SGHDT and CDR2 YYEEEE. This CDR3 region has 15 residues. CDR3 sequence (DNA): TGTGCCAGCAGCTTGAAGGCGGGGGTACAAGAGACCCAGTACTTC. It codes for CASSLKAGVQETQYF.

This clonotype was seen at least ten times. In nucleotides, the CDR3 is TGTGCCAGCAGCTTTTTTCCTGGGGCCAACGTCCTGACTTTC. Its protein is CASSFFPGANVLTF. The chain links TRBV7-2 to TRBJ2-6; D not resolved. Germline V gives CDR1 SGHTA, CDR2 FQGNSA. With 3 bases removed from V and 2 bases from J, the gap between germline ends came to 5 bases. The CDR3 has 14 residues.

Ten or more counts support this clonotype. This chain connects TRBV20-1 to TRBJ2-7; the D gene is possibly TRBD2 (5 bases). The CDR3 covers 11 residues. Germline assignment: CDR1 DFQATT and CDR2 SNEGSKA (reference sequence). Trimming took off 0 bases at V and 5 bases at J, with 5 bases between the two ends. The CDR3 sequence is CSARDGDEQYF. The CDR3 DNA is TGCAGTGCTAGAGACGGGGACGAGCAGTACTTC.

The genes are TRBV12-3 or TRBV12-4 and TRBJ2-1; a weak D match, TRBD2 (7 bases). The length of the CDR3 is 14 residues. V lost 6 bases and J lost 8, with 17 bases in between. This chain's CDR3 is CASSRGAGGDEQFF. CDR3 bases: TGTGCCAGCAGCCGGGGGGCAGGCGGGGATGAGCAGTTCTTC.

The chain combines TRBV20-1 with TRBJ1-5; 9 bases fit TRBD1. The CDR3 runs 16 residues. The V and J ends lost 6 bases and 4 bases, in that order; junction bases with no gene match: 13. Germline CDR1 and CDR2: DFQATT and SNEGSKA (reference sequence). The CDR3 DNA follows: TGCAGTGCAACCCGTCAGACAGGGGGAATAAATCAGCCCCAGCATTTT. Protein sequence: CSATRQTGGINQPQHF.

The chain combines TRBV7-8 with TRBJ2-1; 9 positions agree with TRBD1. The germline CDR1 and CDR2 sequences are SGHVS and FQNEAQ. After removal of 6 bases from V and 8 bases from J, the junction contained 14 bases not matched to a gene. The CDR3 contains 16 residues. DNA for the CDR3: TGTGCCAGCAGTTCCGGCCTGGGACAGGGAGGGTATGAGCAGTTCTTC. Amino acids: CASSSGLGQGGYEQFF.

V gene TRBV20-1 combines with J gene TRBJ2-7; 9 nucleotides agree with TRBD1. The junction had 15 bases not matched to a gene; V was cut back by 4 bases and J by 5 bases. The length of the CDR3 is 16 residues. CDR1 and CDR2 (germline): DFQATT, SNEGSKA (reference sequence). The CDR3, as DNA: TGCAGTGCTATTCCGGGACAGGGATCCTGGGTTGACGAGCAGTACTTC. Protein product: CSAIPGQGSWVDEQYF.

This clonotype was detected a few times. This chain uses TRBV20-1 with TRBJ2-1; no clear D. V shed 4 bases and J shed 8 bases, with 9 bases lying between them. The CDR3 has 11 residues. Germline CDR1 is DFQATT and CDR2 is SNEGSKA (reference sequence). CDR3 coding DNA: TGCAGTGCTAAAGTCATCGATGAGCAGTTCTTC. It is translated as CSAKVIDEQFF.